These T cell receptor beta chains were read from a single sample in a study of blood T cell repertoires in COVID-19. This table comes from immunoSEQ multiplex PCR, and its TCRdb copy is limited to in-frame clones, with some not included. The table lists 150,000 or so clones, about four fifths of them singletons. Specimen: peripheral blood. All receptors derive from a woman in her fifties or sixties with acute or convalescent COVID-19. Both conserved end residues are part of each CDR3. The D gene is left open where the match is weak. Size is stated for part of the rows, as once, few or many counts, or as a class when the clone is expanded.

V	D	J	size	DNA	CDR3
TRBV5-4	-	TRBJ1-1	-	TGTGCCAGTTCAGGCCGGGGTAACACTGAAGCTTTCTTT	CASSGRGNTEAFF
TRBV30	TRBD1	TRBJ1-5	-	TGTGCCTGGAGTGTACAGGGGGAATATAGCAATCAGCCCCAGCATTTT	CAWSVQGEYSNQPQHF
TRBV6-1	TRBD1	TRBJ1-1	-	TGTGCCAGCAGTGTTATCCTGGGACAGGGATCCACTGAAGCTTTCTTT	CASSVILGQGSTEAFF
TRBV5-1	-	TRBJ1-1	-	TGCGCCAGCAGCTTGGCTGCAGGGAATACTGAAGCTTTCTTT	CASSLAAGNTEAFF
TRBV5-1	TRBD1	TRBJ2-5	-	TGCGCCAGCAGCTACGCCGGGACAGAAGAGACCCAGTACTTC	CASSYAGTEETQYF
TRBV5-1	-	TRBJ1-2	-	TGCGCCAGCAGCCCTTATTTGGCAGGGGTCGATGGCTACACCTTC	CASSPYLAGVDGYTF
TRBV5-6	TRBD1	TRBJ1-6	-	TGTGCCAGCAGCTTGGTTGCAGGGGGCGGATGGCCCCTCCACTTT	CASSLVAGGGWPLHF
TRBV6-1	-	TRBJ1-5	-	TGTGCCAGCAGTGAACAAAGCGGTTCTCTGGCCCAGCATTTT	CASSEQSGSLAQHF
TRBV2	-	TRBJ1-4	once	TGTGCCAGCATGATACAGGGTTTAACTAATGAAAAACTGTTTTTT	CASMIQGLTNEKLFF
TRBV12-3/TRBV12-4	-	TRBJ1-4	-	TGTGCCAGCAGGGAAGGGGTTAATGAAAAACTGTTTTTT	CASREGVNEKLFF
TRBV30	-	TRBJ1-5	once	TGTGCCTGGAGTCGGTCGTCCCTTGGCAATCAGCCCCAGCATTTT	CAWSRSSLGNQPQHF
TRBV11-1	-	TRBJ1-6	-	TGTGCCAGCAGCTTAGGAGGCATTTCTTCACCCCTCCACTTT	CASSLGGISSPLHF
TRBV11-1	TRBD2	TRBJ2-3	-	TGTGCCAGCAGCCTAGGAACTAGCGGGGGTGATACGCAGTATTTT	CASSLGTSGGDTQYF
TRBV9	-	TRBJ2-6	few	TGTGCCAGCAGCGCCCGAGCCGGGGCCAACGTCCTGACTTTC	CASSARAGANVLTF
TRBV6-5	-	TRBJ1-2	-	TGTGCCAGCAGGAACGCGGGGGGCTACACCTTC	CASRNAGGYTF
TRBV19	TRBD2	TRBJ2-3	-	TGTGCCAGTAGTAGCGGGGGGCGCACAGATACGCAGTATTTT	CASSSGGRTDTQYF
TRBV29-1	TRBD1	TRBJ2-3	-	TGCAGCGTTGAAAGGACAGGAGCCACAGATACGCAGTATTTT	CSVERTGATDTQYF
TRBV5-1	-	TRBJ1-2	-	TGCGCCAGCAGCTTGGAAAGTCAGGGGAGAAGTGGCTACACCTTC	CASSLESQGRSGYTF
TRBV3-1/TRBV3-2	-	TRBJ1-2	-	TGTGCCTCCAGCGTCTTGGGGCCTGGCTATGGCTACACCTTC	CASSVLGPGYGYTF
TRBV11-1	TRBD1	TRBJ1-4	few	TGTGCCAGCAGCGACGGTTGGACAGGGGTCGAAAAACTGTTTTTT	CASSDGWTGVEKLFF
TRBV20-1	-	TRBJ1-4	-	TGCAGTGCCGCAGGACAGAGACTGTTTTTT	CSAAGQRLFF
TRBV3-1/TRBV3-2	-	TRBJ1-6	-	TGTGCCAGCACGATCACAGGGCCTAGGGTTACTTCACCCCTCCACTTT	CASTITGPRVTSPLHF
TRBV9	TRBD1	TRBJ1-1	-	TGTGCCAGCAGCGTAGCGGGACAGGGAGGGAACACTGAAGCTTTCTTT	CASSVAGQGGNTEAFF
TRBV30	-	TRBJ2-7	-	TGTGCCTCCACGGTGGGGCCGAACTACGAGCAGTACTTC	CASTVGPNYEQYF
TRBV6-5	-	TRBJ1-1	-	TGTGCCAGCAGTTACAGCTGGGGGCTGAACACTGAAGCTTTCTTT	CASSYSWGLNTEAFF
TRBV18	TRBD2	TRBJ2-5	-	TGTGCCAGCTCACCGAGTCTAGCGGGGGGCGAAGAGGAGACCCAGTACTTC	CASSPSLAGGEEETQYF
TRBV5-1	-	TRBJ2-1	-	TGCGCCAGCAGTCCACGGCAGGGCTCCTACAATGAGCAGTTCTTC	CASSPRQGSYNEQFF
TRBV5-1	TRBD1	TRBJ1-5	-	TGCGCCAGCAGCTTGGACCCGGGACAGGGGGGCAATCAGCCCCAGCATTTT	CASSLDPGQGGNQPQHF
TRBV5-1	TRBD2	TRBJ2-1	-	TGCGCCAGCAGCCTCTACCTTAGCGGGGGATACAATGAGCAGTTCTTC	CASSLYLSGGYNEQFF
TRBV7-2	TRBD1	TRBJ1-2	-	TGTGCCAGCAGCCGTCCGGGACAGGGGGGTGGCTACACCTTC	CASSRPGQGGGYTF
TRBV19	-	TRBJ1-2	-	TGTGCCAGTAGTCCATCCCCAGGGAACTATGGCTACACCTTC	CASSPSPGNYGYTF
TRBV2	-	TRBJ1-4	-	TGTGCCAGCAGCTTGGACAGAGCTAATGAAAAACTGTTTTTT	CASSLDRANEKLFF
TRBV20-1	-	TRBJ1-1	-	TGCAGTGCTAGTAGCGGGGGGAACACTGAAGCTTTCTTT	CSASSGGNTEAFF
TRBV9	TRBD2	TRBJ2-3	once	TGTGCCAGCAGCGTAGCCGGGCGGGGGGCAGATACGCAGTATTTT	CASSVAGRGADTQYF
TRBV4-2	TRBD2	TRBJ2-7	-	TGTGCCAGCAGCCTTAGGACTAGTGACGAGCAGTACTTC	CASSLRTSDEQYF
TRBV4-1	TRBD1	TRBJ1-5	-	TGCGCCAGCAGCCCGTGGGGACAGGGCGTCAATCAGCCCCAGCATTTT	CASSPWGQGVNQPQHF
TRBV5-4	-	TRBJ1-2	-	TGTGCCAGCAGCCAAGGGGAGGGAAACTATGGCTACACCTTC	CASSQGEGNYGYTF
TRBV28	TRBD1	TRBJ1-4	-	TGTGCCAGCAGTTTTTCAGGGGGCGGTAATGAAAAACTGTTTTTT	CASSFSGGGNEKLFF
TRBV19	TRBD1	TRBJ1-2	-	TGTGCCAGCAAAAAGGACAGGACTAACTATGGCTACACCTTC	CASKKDRTNYGYTF
TRBV28	-	TRBJ2-3	-	TGTGCCAGCAGTCCCCGGACAACCCGCACAGATACGCAGTATTTT	CASSPRTTRTDTQYF
TRBV19	TRBD1	TRBJ1-4	once	TGTGCCAGTAGTATTATCGGGACAGGGTCAACTAATGAAAAACTGTTTTTT	CASSIIGTGSTNEKLFF
TRBV11-3	-	TRBJ2-2	-	TGTGCCAGCAGCTTGAGCACCGGGGAGCTGTTTTTT	CASSLSTGELFF
TRBV3-1/TRBV3-2	-	TRBJ1-4	-	TGTGCCAGCAGCCAAGGGCCTAATGAAAAACTGTTTTTT	CASSQGPNEKLFF
TRBV18	TRBD1	TRBJ1-2	-	TGTGCCAGCTCATCGGAGACAGGGTTCTATGGCTACACCTTC	CASSSETGFYGYTF
TRBV5-1	TRBD1	TRBJ2-5	-	TGCGCCAGCAGCCTACAGGGACAGTCATCGGAGACCCAGTACTTC	CASSLQGQSSETQYF
TRBV3-1/TRBV3-2	-	TRBJ2-3	-	TGTGCCAGCAGCGCGCAGGGAGATACGCAGTATTTT	CASSAQGDTQYF
TRBV11-1	TRBD1	TRBJ1-2	-	TGTGCCAGCAGCTGGACGGACAGGGATCTTGGCTACACCTTC	CASSWTDRDLGYTF
TRBV7-9	TRBD1	TRBJ2-5	-	TGTGCCAGCAGCAACAGGACAGGGGTACGGGAGACCCAGTACTTC	CASSNRTGVRETQYF
TRBV28	-	TRBJ1-5	-	TGTGTTAGTACGGGGGGCGCTTGGGGCAATCAGCCCCAGCATTTT	CVSTGGAWGNQPQHF
TRBV5-1	-	TRBJ2-5	-	TGCGCCAGCAGCGCTGTGGTGAACCTACAGCACCATAACCAAGAGACCCAGTACTTC	CASSAVVNLQHHNQETQYF
TRBV9	TRBD2	TRBJ2-5	-	TGTGCCAGCAGCGTAGCTGGGGCGGGGGGGACCCAAGAGACCCAGTACTTC	CASSVAGAGGTQETQYF
TRBV29-1	-	TRBJ1-2	few	TGCAGCGTCTTACAGAATTTAAACTATGGCTACACCTTC	CSVLQNLNYGYTF
TRBV4-1	-	TRBJ1-1	-	TGCGCCAGCAGCCAAGACGATCGGAGCTACACTGAAGCTTTCTTT	CASSQDDRSYTEAFF
TRBV11-2	TRBD2	TRBJ2-2	-	TGTGCCAGCAGCTGGACTAGCGGGGCCACCGGGGAGCTGTTTTTT	CASSWTSGATGELFF